This is a list of T cell receptor beta chains from one sample in a study of identical twins. Each CDR3 protein is one row after TCRdb ran MiXCR on the 5' RACE reads. This table has about 220,000 distinct CDR3 sequences, 6.5% to 9% appearing once. The same data also went into a second study, on yellow fever vaccine responses in identical twins.

Sequencing was performed on CD8+ T cells sorted from blood. The source of these receptors is a woman aged 18-29 years in good health. Both conserved end residues are part of each CDR3. A D gene is named only where the DNA matches it firmly. The size entry is marked missing in some rows and otherwise reads once, few, many or a size class.

few	TRBJ2-7	TRBD2	TRBV27	TGTGCCAGCAGTCCCCGGGACTACTACGAGCAGTACTTC	CASSPRDYYEQYF
few	TRBJ2-1	NA	TRBV7-9	TGTGCCAGCAGTTCTGGGGGTAGCCATGAGCAGTTCTTC	CASSSGGSHEQFF
NA	TRBJ2-3	NA	TRBV9	TGTGCCAGCAGCGTAGTGGTCGACCGGGGCACAGATACGCAGTATTTT	CASSVVVDRGTDTQYF
few	TRBJ2-1	TRBD1	TRBV5-5	TGTGCCAGCAGCAGACAGGGAACCCTATACAATGAGCAGTTCTTC	CASSRQGTLYNEQFF
many	TRBJ2-1	TRBD2	TRBV20-1	TGCAGTGCTAAACTAGCGGGAGGGAACAATGAGCAGTTCTTC	CSAKLAGGNNEQFF
NA	TRBJ2-4	TRBD2	TRBV9	TGTGCCAGCAGCGCCCTACTGGCGGGAGAAGACATTCAGTACTTC	CASSALLAGEDIQYF
few	TRBJ1-6	TRBD1	TRBV20-1	TGCAGTGCGAAAAGGCCGACAGGGGCAACGAGTTCACCCCTCCACTTT	CSAKRPTGATSSPLHF
few	TRBJ2-1	TRBD2	TRBV14	TGTGCCAGCAGCCAATCGCTAGCGGGAGTAGACAATGAGCAGTTCTTC	CASSQSLAGVDNEQFF
NA	TRBJ2-7	TRBD2	TRBV2	TGTACCATCTGTTTAGCTCCCCTAGCGGGAACCCTTTACTACGAGCAGTACTTC	CTICLAPLAGTLYYEQYF
NA	TRBJ2-7	NA	TRBV14	TGTGCCAGCAGCCATGCAGGCGGGCGCGAGCAGTACTTC	CASSHAGGREQYF
many	TRBJ2-1	TRBD2	TRBV6-1	TGTGCCAGCAGTGAAAAGGATAGCGGGGGCAATGAGCAGTTCTTC	CASSEKDSGGNEQFF
many	TRBJ1-1	NA	TRBV5-1	TGCGCCAGCAGCACGGGGTTGGCTCTTTTAAACACTGAAGCTTTCTTT	CASSTGLALLNTEAFF
NA	TRBJ2-1	NA	TRBV28	TGTGCCAGCAGTTTAACAATAGGACCCAATGAGCAGTTCTTC	CASSLTIGPNEQFF
many	TRBJ2-7	NA	TRBV7-9	TGTGCCAGCAGCCCTCACGAAGGGGGGCCCCGTTACTACGAGCAGTACTTC	CASSPHEGGPRYYEQYF
NA	TRBJ2-1	TRBD2	TRBV6-1	TGTGCCAGCATCCAGCGGGGGGGCTTAGGAAATGAGCAGTTCTTC	CASIQRGGLGNEQFF
NA	TRBJ2-6	NA	TRBV15	TGTGCCACCAGCCCTAACTCGTACTCTGGGGCCAACGTCCTGACTTTC	CATSPNSYSGANVLTF
many	TRBJ2-1	NA	TRBV2	TGTGCCAGCATTCTAGCTAATGAGCAGTTCTTC	CASILANEQFF
few	TRBJ2-3	TRBD2	TRBV13	TGTGCCAGCAGCTTTGGACTAGCGCACGGGACGGGTATGAGCACAGATACGCAGTATTTT	CASSFGLAHGTGMSTDTQYF
few	TRBJ2-1	NA	TRBV7-9	TGTGCCAGCAGCTTAGCGGTTGGAGACTACAATGAGCAGTTCTTC	CASSLAVGDYNEQFF
few	TRBJ2-4	TRBD2	TRBV7-3	TGTGCCAGCAGCCCCTCAGCGGGGGAAGCCAAAAACATTCAGTACTTC	CASSPSAGEAKNIQYF
few	TRBJ2-1	TRBD2	TRBV9	TGTGCCAGCAGCGCCCCTAGCGGGAGGGCCAATGAGCAGTTCTTC	CASSAPSGRANEQFF
NA	TRBJ1-4	NA	TRBV12-3/TRBV12-4	TGTGCCAGCAGTTTGGGAAGGGGGTTCCAGGAAAAACTGTTTTTT	CASSLGRGFQEKLFF
NA	TRBJ2-7	TRBD1	TRBV5-6	TGTGCCAGCAGCTTGTTTAGTGGGACAGGGGGGTCCTACGAGCAGTACTTC	CASSLFSGTGGSYEQYF
few	TRBJ2-1	NA	TRBV3-1	TGTGCCAGCAGCCAAGATCTGGTTGATCTGTTCTTC	CASSQDLVDLFF
few	TRBJ2-3	NA	TRBV12-3/TRBV12-4	TGTGCCAGCAGTTTTTTGGCTTACACAGATACGCAGTATTTT	CASSFLAYTDTQYF
many	TRBJ1-1	NA	TRBV6-1	TGTGCCAGCAGTGAATCAGTAGGTTCTTCTGAAGCTTTCTTT	CASSESVGSSEAFF
NA	TRBJ2-3	TRBD2	TRBV3-1	TGTGCCAGCAGCCAGACTAGCGGGGGGGCGGCAGATACGCAGTATTTT	CASSQTSGGAADTQYF
many	TRBJ2-2	NA	TRBV5-1	TGCGCCAGCAGCGACCGGACACAAGGACCGGACACCGGGGAGCTGTTTTTT	CASSDRTQGPDTGELFF
many	TRBJ2-3	TRBD2	TRBV6-4	TGTGCCAGCAGTGGCGCTAGCGGCTCAGATACGCAGTATTTT	CASSGASGSDTQYF
few	TRBJ2-7	NA	TRBV27	TGTGCCAGCAGCCCTAGGGGACCCTACGAGCAGTACTTC	CASSPRGPYEQYF
many	TRBJ2-7	TRBD1	TRBV27	TGTGCCAGCAGTTTACGGACAGGGCGCGAGCAGTACTTC	CASSLRTGREQYF
many	TRBJ2-2	NA	TRBV12-3/TRBV12-4	TGTGCCAGCGATGGGGGGGCAGGTGAATTGTTTTTT	CASDGGAGELFF
few	TRBJ2-2	TRBD1	TRBV5-5	TGTGCCAGCAGCTTTGACAGGGGTTTGGACACCGGGGAGCTGTTTTTT	CASSFDRGLDTGELFF
many	TRBJ2-7	NA	TRBV5-4	TGTGCCAGCAGCGAGGGGGGAAACGGGGTTAACGGCGAGCAGTACTTC	CASSEGGNGVNGEQYF
NA	TRBJ2-2	TRBD1	TRBV7-9	TGTGCCAGCAGCGGGTTTACAGGGGCCCCCGGGGAGCTGTTTTTT	CASSGFTGAPGELFF
NA	TRBJ2-2	NA	TRBV12-3/TRBV12-4	TGTGCCAGCAGCCAACTTTTGGGACACGAGAACACCGGGGAGCTGTTTTTT	CASSQLLGHENTGELFF
many	TRBJ2-1	NA	TRBV12-3/TRBV12-4	TGTGCCAGCAGTTCGCTCGGGACTTCTAGCTCCTACAATGAGCAGTTCTTC	CASSSLGTSSSYNEQFF
NA	TRBJ2-1	NA	TRBV20-1	TGCGGTGCTGGGGGCCCCGATGAGCAGTTCTTC	CGAGGPDEQFF
few	TRBJ1-1	TRBD1	TRBV5-1	TGCGCCAGCAGCTTGGAGGGGACAGTCACTGAAGCTTTCTTT	CASSLEGTVTEAFF
many	TRBJ2-1	NA	TRBV5-1	TGCGCCAGCAGCTTGGGTGACTCCAACAATGAGCAGTTCTTC	CASSLGDSNNEQFF
NA	TRBJ1-1	TRBD1	TRBV4-1	TGCGCCAGCAGCCATAGACAGGGGAGGACTGAAGCTTTCTTT	CASSHRQGRTEAFF
NA	TRBJ1-1	NA	TRBV7-6	TGTGCCAGCAGCTTAGGCAGGGGACGAGAGGGCACTGAAGCTTTCTTT	CASSLGRGREGTEAFF
NA	TRBJ1-1	NA	TRBV7-9	TGTGCCAGCAGCTCCGCGGGGGGGAGATCTGAAGCTTTCTTT	CASSSAGGRSEAFF
NA	TRBJ2-5	TRBD2	TRBV13	TGTGCCAGCAGCTTCAGGGAGGGGGAGACCCAGTACTTC	CASSFREGETQYF
NA	TRBJ2-1	TRBD1	TRBV5-8	TGTGCCAGCAGCGGGCCGGACAGGGGGCACAATGAGCAGTTCTTC	CASSGPDRGHNEQFF